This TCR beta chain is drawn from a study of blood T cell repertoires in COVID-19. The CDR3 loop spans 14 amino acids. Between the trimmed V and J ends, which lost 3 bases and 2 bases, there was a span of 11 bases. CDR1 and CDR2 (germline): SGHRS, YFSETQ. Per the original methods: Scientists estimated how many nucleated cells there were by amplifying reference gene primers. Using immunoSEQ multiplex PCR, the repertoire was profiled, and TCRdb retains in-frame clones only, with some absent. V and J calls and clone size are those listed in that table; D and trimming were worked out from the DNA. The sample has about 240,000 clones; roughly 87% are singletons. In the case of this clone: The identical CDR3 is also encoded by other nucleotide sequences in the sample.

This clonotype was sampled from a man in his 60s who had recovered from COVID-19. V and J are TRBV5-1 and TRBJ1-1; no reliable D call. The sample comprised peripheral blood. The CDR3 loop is CASSSRTANTEAFF. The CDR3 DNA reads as TGCGCCAGCAGCTCAAGGACTGCCAACACTGAAGCTTTCTTT.